This T cell receptor beta chain was recovered during a study of blood T cell repertoires in COVID-19. Study-level background: Sites across the United States, Italy and Spain contributed samples from acute and convalescent COVID-19. PBMCs, B-cell-depleted T cells, or T cells provided the cDNA or gDNA that made up the material.

This clone came up a few times. Profiled with immunoSEQ multiplex PCR; TCRdb holds only in-frame clones, not every one. The sample has some 230,000 clones, approximately 80% seen once; the top ten hold around 7.2%. V lost 5 bases, J lost 4 bases, and 7 bases stayed unmatched. The CDR3 totals 15 residues. Germline CDR1 reads PRHDT; CDR2 reads FYEKMQ (reference sequence). This chain uses TRBV13 with TRBJ1-5; 8 bases map to TRBD1. The source material was peripheral blood. This receptor was identified in a woman aged 50 to 65 with acute or convalescent COVID-19. Here the CDR3 reads CASSDGQGLNQPQHF. Here the CDR3 DNA reads TGTGCCAGCAGCGACGGACAGGGCCTTAATCAGCCCCAGCATTTT.